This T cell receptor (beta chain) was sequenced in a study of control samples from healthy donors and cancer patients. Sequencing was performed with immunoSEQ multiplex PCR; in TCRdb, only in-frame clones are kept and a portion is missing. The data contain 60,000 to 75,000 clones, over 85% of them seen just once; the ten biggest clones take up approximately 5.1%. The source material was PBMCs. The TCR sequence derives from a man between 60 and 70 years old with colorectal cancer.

The chain's CDR3 is CAWSVTLGNQPQHF. CDR3 nucleotide sequence: TGTGCCTGGAGTGTTACGTTGGGCAATCAGCCCCAGCATTTT. The chain employs TRBV30 and TRBJ1-5; D unresolved. Germline CDR1 and CDR2: GTSNPN and SVGIG (reference sequence). Trimming stripped 0 bases from V and 2 bases from J, with 8 bases between. CDR3 length equals 14 residues.